The present T cell receptor (beta chain) was sequenced within a study of OX40 agonist ivuxolimab in advanced cancers. Clones were sequenced by immunoSEQ multiplex PCR, and TCRdb holds only the in-frame ones, with some missing. Among 60,000 to 70,000 clones, around 83% were seen once, and the ten largest hold around 1.7%. The germline V and J ends were trimmed by 4 bases and 4 bases, with 10 bases remaining between them. The CDR3 contains 13 residues. Germline-derived CDR1 and CDR2 are LNHDA and SQIVND (reference sequence). Sequencing used CD4+ or CD8+ T cells sorted from blood, obtained in a trial of the OX40 agonist ivuxolimab. The clonotype originates from an adult with an advanced solid tumor such as melanoma, head and neck, liver or kidney cancer. The chain couples TRBV19 to TRBJ2-5; perhaps TRBD2 as D (6 bases). CDR3 DNA: TGTGCCAGTAGTAGGGACTCCCCAGAGACCCAGTACTTC. This gives the protein CASSRDSPETQYF.